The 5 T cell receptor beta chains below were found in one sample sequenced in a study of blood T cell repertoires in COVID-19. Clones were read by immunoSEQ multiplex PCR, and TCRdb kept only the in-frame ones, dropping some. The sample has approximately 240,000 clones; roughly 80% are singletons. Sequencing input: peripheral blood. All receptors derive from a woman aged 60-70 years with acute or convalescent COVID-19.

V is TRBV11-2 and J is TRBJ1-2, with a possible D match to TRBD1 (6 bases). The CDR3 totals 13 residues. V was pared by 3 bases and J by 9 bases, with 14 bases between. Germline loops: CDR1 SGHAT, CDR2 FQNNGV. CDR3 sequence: CASSLATGLSYTF. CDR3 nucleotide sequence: TGTGCCAGCAGCTTGGCAACAGGGCTGAGCTACACCTTC.

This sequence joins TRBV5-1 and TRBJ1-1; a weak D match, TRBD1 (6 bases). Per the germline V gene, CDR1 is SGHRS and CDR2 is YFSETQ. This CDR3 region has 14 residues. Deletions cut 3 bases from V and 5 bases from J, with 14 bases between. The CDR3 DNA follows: TGCGCCAGCAGCTCCCGGGGGGGGCGGACTGAAGCTTTCTTT. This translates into CASSSRGGRTEAFF. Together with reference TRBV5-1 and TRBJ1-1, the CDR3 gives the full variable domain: KAGVTQTPRYLIKTRGQQVTLSCSPISGHRSVSWYQQTPGQGLQFLFEYFSETQRNKGNFPGRFSGRQFSNSRSEMNVSTLELGDSALYLCASSSRGGRTEAFFGQGTRLTVV.

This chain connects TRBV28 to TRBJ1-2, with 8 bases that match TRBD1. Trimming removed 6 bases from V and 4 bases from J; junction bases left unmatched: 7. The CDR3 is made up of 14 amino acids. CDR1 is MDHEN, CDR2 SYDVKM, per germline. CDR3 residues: CASRQGARSYGYTF. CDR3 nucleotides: TGTGCCAGCAGGCAGGGGGCGCGATCCTATGGCTACACCTTC.

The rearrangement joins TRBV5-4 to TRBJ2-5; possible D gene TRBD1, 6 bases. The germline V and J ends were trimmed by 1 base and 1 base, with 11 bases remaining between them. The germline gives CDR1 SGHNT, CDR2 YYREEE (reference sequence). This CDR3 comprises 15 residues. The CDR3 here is CASSLQDRIQETQYF. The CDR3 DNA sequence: TGTGCCAGCAGCTTGCAAGACAGGATCCAAGAGACCCAGTACTTC.

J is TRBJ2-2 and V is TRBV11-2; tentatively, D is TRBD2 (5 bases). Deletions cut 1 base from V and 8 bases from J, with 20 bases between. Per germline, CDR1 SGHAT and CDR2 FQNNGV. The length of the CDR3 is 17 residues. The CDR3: CASSLVGVLPVRGELFF. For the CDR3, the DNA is TGTGCCAGCAGCTTAGTCGGGGTGCTACCGGTCCGTGGGGAGCTGTTTTTT.